These 31 T cell receptor beta chains came from one sample sequenced in a study of CD4 T cells in relation to SARS-CoV-2 and coronaviruses. Unexposed donor CD4+ T cells date from about 2010-2018, before the COVID-19 pandemic. CD4+ T cells were isolated from the cells after more than 8 days of culture. The antigens of these receptors remain unknown. Sequencing used immunoSEQ multiplex PCR; TCRdb keeps in-frame clones, though not all of them. The sample has some 23,000 clones; 75% to 85% are singletons. What was sequenced was CD4+ T cells from PBMCs, cultured in vitro. The receptors originated from a human donor in good health.

The CDR3: CASSPTQLAGGGSEQYF. The CDR3 DNA follows: TGTGCCAGCTCACCAACCCAACTAGCGGGAGGGGGTTCCGAGCAGTACTTC. This sequence joins TRBV18 and TRBJ2-7; TRBD2 agrees at 13 bases. Looked up from germline, CDR1 is KGHSH and CDR2 is LQKENI. This CDR3 region has 17 residues. The junction had 10 bases not matched to a gene; V was cut back by 2 bases and J by 6 bases.

This clone came up once. This rearrangement joins TRBV11-2 to TRBJ1-5, with D unclear. Germline V CDR1 and CDR2: SGHAT, FQNNGV. This CDR3 region has 13 residues. Trimming stripped 2 bases from V and 3 bases from J, with 5 bases between. The chain's CDR3 is CASSLNVNQPQHF. CDR3 bases: TGTGCCAGCAGCTTAAACGTCAATCAGCCCCAGCATTTT.

The genes are TRBV5-1 and TRBJ1-2, with a possible D match to TRBD1 (5 bases). Between the trimmed V and J ends, which lost 5 bases and 7 bases, there was a span of 9 bases. The CDR3 is 11 residues long. From germline, CDR1 is SGHRS and CDR2 YFSETQ. The CDR3 bases are TGCGCCAGCAGTACCGGGGGTGGCTACACCTTC. Residues: CASSTGGGYTF.

The chain's CDR3 is CAITPRVGELFF. CDR3 coding DNA: TGTGCCATCACCCCACGGGTCGGGGAGCTGTTTTTT. This chain joins TRBV10-3 and TRBJ2-2; D remains unclear. The CDR3 totals 12 residues. V was shortened by 7 bases and J by 7 bases, with 10 bases between the two germline ends. Germline V lookup: CDR1 ENHRY, CDR2 SYGVKD.

The chain links TRBV4-1 to TRBJ2-2, with D maybe TRBD1 (5 bases). Trimming shortened V by 1 base and J by 9 bases, and 18 bases separated the two germline ends. The CDR3 has 16 residues. Per germline, CDR1 MGHRA and CDR2 YSYEKL. The CDR3 region has the DNA TGCGCCAGCAGCCAAGCGCCCCCCAGGGATTCTTGGGAGCTGTTTTTT. Amino acid sequence: CASSQAPPRDSWELFF.

The V and J genes are TRBV18 and TRBJ1-4, with 7 bases aligning to TRBD1. This CDR3 comprises 15 residues. V shed 3 bases, J shed 7 bases, and the junction held 8 bases outside the gene matches. Germline V gene data show CDR1 as KGHSH and CDR2 as LQKENI. CDR3 DNA: TGTGCCAGCTCACCTCAGGGGGACGGCTTTGAAAAACTGTTTTTT. Its protein is CASSPQGDGFEKLFF.

The chain couples TRBV9 to TRBJ1-3, with 10 nucleotides matching TRBD1. Germline-derived CDR1 and CDR2 are SGDLS and YYNGEE. After removal of 0 bases from V and 0 bases from J, the junction contained 9 bases not matched to a gene. This CDR3 has 19 residues. CDR3 in DNA: TGTGCCAGCAGCGTAGCGGGACAGGGGCTACCCCTCTCTGGAAACACCATATATTTT. Encoded protein: CASSVAGQGLPLSGNTIYF.

The chain joins TRBV19 to TRBJ2-5, with D perhaps matching TRBD1 (5 bases). V was cut by 5 bases and J by 2 bases, with 9 bases left in between. Germline V CDR1 and CDR2: LNHDA, SQIVND (reference sequence). This CDR3 spans 13 amino acids. CDR3 DNA sequence: TGTGCCAGTAGTCCTAGACAGCAAGAGACCCAGTACTTC. This sequence encodes CASSPRQQETQYF.

In this sample, this clone turned up once. This chain links TRBV27 with TRBJ2-3; 12 bases match TRBD2. The CDR3 sequence is 16 residues long. V lost 5 bases to trimming and J lost 3 bases; unmatched junction nucleotides: 6. CDR1 MNHEY and CDR2 SMNVEV come from the germline V gene (reference sequence). DNA for the CDR3: TGTGCCAGCAGTCCACTTGGACTAGCGGGGACAGATACGCAGTATTTT. Protein product: CASSPLGLAGTDTQYF.

The chain carries TRBV1 and TRBJ2-5; whether TRBD2, the table's D call, matches the DNA was not checked. TRBV1 is reported as a pseudogene. CDR3 length equals 14 residues. As DNA, the CDR3 is TGCACCAGCAGCCCCAGGACTAGCCTCGAGACCCAGTACTTC. The encoded protein is CTSSPRTSLETQYF.

This chain connects TRBV3-1 (or the pseudogene TRBV3-2) to TRBJ1-5; a weak D match, TRBD1 (5 bases). CDR3 length: 14 amino acids. Germline CDR1 is LGHDT and CDR2 is YNNKEL (reference sequence). V shed 4 bases and J shed 4 bases, with 11 bases lying between them. Here the CDR3 DNA reads TGTGCCAGCAGCCCTCTGTGGGGGAATCAGCCCCAGCATTTT. Its translation: CASSPLWGNQPQHF.

This clone was counted only a few times. This sequence joins TRBV5-4 and TRBJ2-2; D not resolved. CDR1 SGHNT and CDR2 YYREEE come from the germline V gene (reference sequence). Trimming took 1 base from V and 0 from J, leaving 16 bases between them. The length of the CDR3 is 18 residues. The CDR3 sequence is CASSLSVHDIANTGELFF. In DNA form, the CDR3 reads TGTGCCAGCAGCTTGTCAGTTCACGATATCGCGAACACCGGGGAGCTGTTTTTT.

The chain couples TRBV5-1 to TRBJ2-5; tentative D call: TRBD2 (6 bases). The CDR3 contains 16 residues. V dropped 4 bases and J dropped 2 bases, with 18 bases sitting between them. CDR1 SGHRS and CDR2 YFSETQ come from the germline V gene. CDR3 in amino acids: CASSLEGSGNQETQYF. The CDR3 coding sequence is TGCGCCAGCAGCCTCGAGGGTAGCGGAAATCAAGAGACCCAGTACTTC. Together with reference TRBV5-1 and TRBJ2-5, the CDR3 gives the full variable domain: KAGVTQTPRYLIKTRGQQVTLSCSPISGHRSVSWYQQTPGQGLQFLFEYFSETQRNKGNFPGRFSGRQFSNSRSEMNVSTLELGDSALYLCASSLEGSGNQETQYFGPGTRLLVL.

The chain recombines TRBV2 with TRBJ2-3; D is possibly TRBD1 or TRBD2 (5 bases each). The V gene lost 4 bases and the J gene lost 0 bases, with 23 bases spanning the gap. In germline, CDR1 is SNHLY, CDR2 FYNNEI. The CDR3 runs 19 residues. The CDR3 DNA reads TGTGCCAGCAGTGCCCAGGGCCCTACGAGGGTAGCAAGCACAGATACGCAGTATTTT. Translated, it gives CASSAQGPTRVASTDTQYF. Variable domain in full (rest from reference TRBV2 and TRBJ2-3): EPEVTQTPSHQVTQMGQEVILRCVPISNHLYFYWYRQILGQKVEFLVSFYNNEISEKSEIFDDQFSVERPDGSNFTLKIRSTKLEDSAMYFCASSAQGPTRVASTDTQYFGPGTRLTVL.

V is TRBV28 and J is TRBJ2-5, with D perhaps given as TRBD1 or TRBD2 (6 bases each). Germline lookup yields CDR1 MDHEN and CDR2 SYDVKM. Trimming left V 5 bases short and J 4 bases short, with 23 bases between. The CDR3 contains 17 residues. The CDR3 sequence is CASSPKGTGAVRETQYF. CDR3 coding DNA: TGTGCCAGCAGTCCCAAGGGCACGGGGGCCGTGCGAGAGACCCAGTACTTC.

J is TRBJ2-2 and V is TRBV18; D call uncertain. Germline CDR1 KGHSH, CDR2 LQKENI. The CDR3 loop spans 13 amino acids. Trimming left V 0 bases short and J 4 bases short, with 3 bases between. The CDR3 sequence: CASSPPSTGELFF. CDR3 coding DNA: TGTGCCAGCTCACCACCGAGCACCGGGGAGCTGTTTTTT.

The J gene is TRBJ1-3, the V gene TRBV7-9, with unresolved D. The CDR3 has 15 residues. The V end lost 0 bases, the J end lost 4 bases, and 10 bases lay between the germline ends. The germline gives CDR1 SEHNR, CDR2 FQNEAQ (reference sequence). The CDR3 is CASSLAFAGGNTIYF. The CDR3 region has the DNA TGTGCCAGCAGCTTAGCATTTGCGGGAGGAAACACCATATATTTT.

The chain has TRBV3-1 (or the pseudogene TRBV3-2) and TRBJ2-3; TRBD1 might be the D (5 bases). Trimming stripped 0 bases from V and 7 bases from J, with 11 bases between. Per the germline V gene, CDR1 is LGHDT and CDR2 is YNNKEL (reference sequence). The CDR3 length is 14 residues. CDR3 residues: CASSQDSTVYTQYF. The CDR3 nucleotides read TGTGCCAGCAGCCAAGACTCGACAGTCTATACGCAGTATTTT.

The CDR3 reads CASSTDRATDTQYF. The CDR3 region has the DNA TGTGCCAGTAGTACGGACAGGGCCACAGATACGCAGTATTTT. The chain is built from TRBV19 and TRBJ2-3; TRBD1 matches 8 bases. CDR1 LNHDA and CDR2 SQIVND come from the germline V gene (reference sequence). The length of the CDR3 is 14 residues. V dropped 4 bases and J dropped 2; count of bases not matched to a gene: 2. The complete variable domain, with remaining parts taken from reference TRBV19 and TRBJ2-3, reads DGGITQSPKYLFRKEGQNVTLSCEQNLNHDAMYWYRQDPGQGLRLIYYSQIVNDFQKGDIAEGYSVSREKKESFPLTVTSAQKNPTAFYLCASSTDRATDTQYFGPGTRLTVL.

This chain connects TRBV27 to TRBJ2-1; 8 nucleotides align to TRBD1. The junction had 15 bases not matched to a gene; V was cut back by 5 bases and J by 12 bases. Germline-derived CDR1 and CDR2 are MNHEY and SMNVEV (reference sequence). The CDR3 is 15 residues long. The CDR3 sequence: CASSASTGVVGVQFF. The CDR3 nucleotides are TGTGCCAGCAGTGCATCGACAGGGGTTGTGGGTGTGCAGTTCTTC.

This chain links TRBV30 with TRBJ1-5; no clear D gene. The CDR3 spans 15 residues. V lost 0 bases and J 3 bases, leaving 12 bases between the germline ends. Germline V lookup: CDR1 GTSNPN, CDR2 SVGIG (reference sequence). The CDR3, as DNA: TGTGCCTGGAGTGTAGTAGGCAGAAACAATCAGCCCCAGCATTTT. Translating it yields CAWSVVGRNNQPQHF. The full variable domain, completed using reference TRBV30 and TRBJ1-5, is SQTIHQWPATLVQPVGSPLSLECTVEGTSNPNLYWYRQAAGRGLQLLFYSVGIGQISSEVPQNLSASRPQDRQFILSSKKLLLSDSGFYLCAWSVVGRNNQPQHFGDGTRLSIL.

The chain is built from TRBV20-1 and TRBJ2-5, with 7 bases fitting TRBD2. The CDR3 is made up of 13 amino acids. Germline values: CDR1 DFQATT, CDR2 SNEGSKA (reference sequence). J gave up 4 bases and V 3 bases, and 5 bases lay outside the gene matches. DNA for the CDR3: TGCAGTGCTAGTCGCCCGGGAGGAGAGACCCAGTACTTC. This gives the protein CSASRPGGETQYF.

J is TRBJ1-2 and V is TRBV9; 8 bases fit TRBD1. Per germline, CDR1 SGDLS and CDR2 YYNGEE. The trim removed 0 bases at V and 7 bases at J, leaving 5 bases unmatched. The length of the CDR3 is 14 residues. CDR3 sequence: CASSVEQGAGGYTF. CDR3 DNA sequence: TGTGCCAGCAGCGTAGAGCAGGGGGCGGGTGGCTACACCTTC.

This chain uses TRBV18 with TRBJ2-1; D gene ambiguous. Trimming removed 2 bases from V and 1 base from J, with 12 bases in between. The CDR3 extends over 16 amino acids. CDR1 and CDR2 from the germline V gene are KGHSH and LQKENI. This CDR3 reads CASSPGDLRSYNEQFF. The DNA for the CDR3 is TGTGCCAGCTCACCAGGAGATCTGAGATCCTACAATGAGCAGTTCTTC.

This clone has only a few counts. This sequence joins TRBV5-1 and TRBJ1-1; 9 positions match TRBD1. V was pared by 0 bases and J by 3 bases, with 3 bases of the junction left unmatched. Germline V CDR1 and CDR2: SGHRS, YFSETQ. The length of the CDR3 is 15 residues. This chain's CDR3 is CASSLAGQGYTEAFF. CDR3 bases: TGCGCCAGCAGCTTGGCCGGACAGGGGTACACTGAAGCTTTCTTT. The whole variable domain, remainder taken from reference TRBV5-1 and TRBJ1-1, is KAGVTQTPRYLIKTRGQQVTLSCSPISGHRSVSWYQQTPGQGLQFLFEYFSETQRNKGNFPGRFSGRQFSNSRSEMNVSTLELGDSALYLCASSLAGQGYTEAFFGQGTRLTVV.

V gene TRBV6-5 combines with J gene TRBJ2-1, with 9 bases identical to TRBD2. J gave up 7 bases and V 0 bases, and 7 bases lay outside the gene matches. The V gene's germline CDR1 is MNHEY and CDR2 SVGAGI. This CDR3 region has 16 residues. The CDR3 region has the DNA TGTGCCAGCAGTTACTCGATAGCGGGAGCTGGGAATGAGCAGTTCTTC. Translated: CASSYSIAGAGNEQFF.

V usage is TRBV9 and J usage is TRBJ1-5, with D possibly being TRBD1 (6 bases). The CDR3 covers 14 residues. Germline V gene lookup returns CDR1 SGDLS and CDR2 YYNGEE. V lost 5 bases, J lost 2 bases, and 11 bases lay in between. This chain's CDR3 is CASSVSGGNQPQHF. DNA for the CDR3: TGTGCCAGCAGTGTCTCAGGGGGCAATCAGCCCCAGCATTTT.

The chain has TRBV6-2 or TRBV6-3 and TRBJ2-1, with 7 bases aligning to TRBD2. CDR1 is MNHEY, CDR2 SVGEGT, per germline. After removal of 4 bases from V and 15 bases from J, the junction contained 12 bases not matched to a gene. This CDR3 region has 13 residues. In nucleotides, the CDR3 is TGTGCCAGCAGTTTGGCGGGAGCAGTTAATCGGTTCTTC. As protein: CASSLAGAVNRFF.

V is TRBV6-5 and J is TRBJ2-2; D ambiguous. The germline V gene has CDR1 MNHEY and CDR2 SVGAGI. CDR3 length: 15 amino acids. Trimming took off 10 bases at V and 2 bases at J, with 17 bases between the two ends. The DNA of the CDR3 is TGTGCCACCGATCCCCATGGGGATAACACCGGGGAGCTGTTTTTT. Its protein product is CATDPHGDNTGELFF.

The V and J genes are TRBV5-4 and TRBJ2-2; D is perhaps TRBD2 (6 bases). Germline CDR1 and CDR2: SGHNT and YYREEE (reference sequence). Trimming cost V 7 bases and J 6 bases, with 19 bases left between them. This CDR3 has 15 amino acids. The CDR3 DNA follows: TGTGCCAGCGGTTCTGCGGGACCGACATCCGGGGAGCTGTTTTTT. Translation: CASGSAGPTSGELFF.

The chain links TRBV20-1 to TRBJ2-3; no definite D call. The CDR3 is made up of 11 amino acids. Germline values: CDR1 DFQATT, CDR2 SNEGSKA (reference sequence). The V end lost 3 bases, the J end lost 4 bases, and 5 bases lay between the germline ends. For the CDR3, the DNA is TGCAGTGCTAGTTTCCCAGATACGCAGTATTTT. Encoded protein: CSASFPDTQYF.